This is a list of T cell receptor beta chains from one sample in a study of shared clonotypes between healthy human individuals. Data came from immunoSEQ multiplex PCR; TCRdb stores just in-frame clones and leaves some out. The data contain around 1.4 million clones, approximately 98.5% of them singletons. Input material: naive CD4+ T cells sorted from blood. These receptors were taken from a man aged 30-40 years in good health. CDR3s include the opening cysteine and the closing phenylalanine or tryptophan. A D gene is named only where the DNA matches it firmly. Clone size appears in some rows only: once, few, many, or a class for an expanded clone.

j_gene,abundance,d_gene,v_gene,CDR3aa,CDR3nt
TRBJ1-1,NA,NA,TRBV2,CASAPYTEAFF,TGTGCCAGTGCACCGTACACTGAAGCTTTCTTT
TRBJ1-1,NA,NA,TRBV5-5,CASSFPGLNTEAFF,TGTGCCAGCAGCTTCCCAGGGTTGAACACTGAAGCTTTCTTT
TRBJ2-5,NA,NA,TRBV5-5,CASSLAQGVKYF,TGTGCCAGCAGCTTGGCCCAGGGAGTAAAGTACTTC
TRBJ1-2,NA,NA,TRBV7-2,CASSTSPSYWGYTF,TGTGCCAGCAGCACAAGTCCCTCCTACTGGGGCTACACCTTC
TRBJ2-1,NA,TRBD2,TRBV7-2,CASSLSFRLAGGRNEQFF,TGTGCCAGCAGCTTATCATTTCGACTAGCGGGAGGGCGTAATGAGCAGTTCTTC
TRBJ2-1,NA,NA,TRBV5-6,CASSLGRRLNSNNEQFF,TGTGCCAGCAGCTTGGGACGACGCTTAAATAGCAACAATGAGCAGTTCTTC
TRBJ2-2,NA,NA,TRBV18,CASSSGAGTGELFF,TGTGCCAGCTCTTCTGGGGCCGGGACCGGGGAGCTGTTTTTT
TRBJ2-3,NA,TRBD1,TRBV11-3,CASSLGDRGSDTQYF,TGTGCCAGCAGCTTAGGGGACAGGGGGTCAGATACGCAGTATTTT
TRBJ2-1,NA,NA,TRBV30,CAWSATDYGEQFF,TGTGCCTGGAGTGCAACCGACTACGGTGAGCAGTTCTTC
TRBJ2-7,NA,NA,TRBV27,CASSRQRSYEQYF,TGTGCCAGCAGTCGACAGCGCTCCTACGAGCAGTACTTC
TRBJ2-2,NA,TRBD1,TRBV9,CASSVGFVRQGAIGAGELFF,TGTGCCAGCAGCGTAGGCTTTGTTCGACAGGGGGCAATTGGAGCCGGGGAGCTGTTTTTT
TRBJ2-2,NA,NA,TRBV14,CASSQAVDWTTTGELFF,TGTGCCAGCAGCCAGGCCGTGGACTGGACAACTACCGGGGAGCTGTTTTTT
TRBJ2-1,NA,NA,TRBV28,CASSSQRQLREWEQFF,TGTGCCAGCAGTTCACAACGACAGCTTCGGGAATGGGAGCAGTTCTTC
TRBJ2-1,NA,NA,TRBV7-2,CASSLDFSSYNEQFF,TGTGCCAGCAGCTTAGATTTTAGCTCCTACAATGAGCAGTTCTTC
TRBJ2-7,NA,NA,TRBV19,CASSPGTILYEQYF,TGTGCCAGTAGTCCCGGGACAATCCTCTACGAGCAGTACTTC
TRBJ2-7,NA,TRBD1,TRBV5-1,CASSKAGTGDGEQYF,TGCGCCAGCAGCAAAGCCGGGACAGGGGACGGCGAGCAGTACTTC
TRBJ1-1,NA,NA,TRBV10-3,CAISESTRGNTEAFF,TGTGCCATCAGTGAGTCGACTCGGGGGAACACTGAAGCTTTCTTT
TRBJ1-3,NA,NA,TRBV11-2,CASSPGWGLGNTIYF,TGTGCCAGCAGCCCGGGCTGGGGGTTGGGAAACACCATATATTTT
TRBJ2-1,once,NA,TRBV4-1,CASSPGLGRGNNEQFF,TGCGCCAGCAGCCCTGGTTTGGGACGAGGTAACAATGAGCAGTTCTTC
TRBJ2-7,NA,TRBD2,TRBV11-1,CASSPRTSGSYEQYF,TGTGCCAGCAGCCCGCGGACTAGCGGGAGTTACGAGCAGTACTTC
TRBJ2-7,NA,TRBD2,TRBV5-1,CASSLVSSGSSYEQYF,TGCGCCAGCAGCTTGGTGAGTAGCGGGAGCTCCTACGAGCAGTACTTC
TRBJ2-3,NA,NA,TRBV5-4,CASSRGLSGSTDTQYF,TGTGCCAGCAGCAGGGGGCTTAGCGGCTCCACAGATACGCAGTATTTT
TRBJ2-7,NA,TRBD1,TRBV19,CASTRNIWDSSYEQYF,TGTGCCAGTACTCGAAACATTTGGGACAGCTCCTACGAGCAGTACTTC
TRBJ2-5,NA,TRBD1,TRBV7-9,CASSPEGARQYF,TGTGCCAGCTCGCCCGAGGGGGCGCGACAGTACTTC
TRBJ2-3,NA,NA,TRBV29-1,CSVEVLRADTQYF,TGCAGCGTTGAAGTCCTAAGGGCAGATACGCAGTATTTT
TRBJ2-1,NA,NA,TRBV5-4,CASSFGLTRHDEQFF,TGTGCCAGCAGTTTTGGACTAACTCGTCACGATGAGCAGTTCTTC
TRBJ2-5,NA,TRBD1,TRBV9,CASSVGQGAHETQYF,TGTGCCAGCAGCGTAGGACAGGGGGCACATGAGACCCAGTACTTC
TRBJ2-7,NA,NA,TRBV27,CASSTRRDATYEQYF,TGTGCCAGCAGTACGCGGCGGGACGCCACCTACGAGCAGTACTTC
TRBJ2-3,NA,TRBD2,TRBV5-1,CASTGLAQRADTQYF,TGCGCCAGCACCGGACTAGCTCAACGGGCAGATACGCAGTATTTT
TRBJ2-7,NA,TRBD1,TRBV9,CASSVSTGGPYEQYF,TGTGCCAGCAGCGTTTCTACAGGGGGCCCCTACGAGCAGTACTTC
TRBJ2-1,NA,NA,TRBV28,CASSTPSGPYNEQFF,TGTGCCAGCAGTACCCCAAGTGGGCCTTACAATGAGCAGTTCTTC
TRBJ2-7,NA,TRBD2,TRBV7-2,CASSRTRSYEQYF,TGTGCCAGCAGCAGGACTAGGTCGTACGAGCAGTACTTC
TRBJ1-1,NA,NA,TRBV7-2,CASSLSVDTEAFF,TGTGCCAGCAGCTTATCGGTGGACACTGAAGCTTTCTTT
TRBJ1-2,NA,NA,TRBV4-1,CASSQDKGLRGYTF,TGCGCCAGCAGCCAAGATAAGGGATTGCGCGGCTACACCTTC
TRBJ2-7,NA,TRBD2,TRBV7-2,CASSRTSGNYEQYF,TGTGCCAGCAGCAGGACTAGCGGGAACTACGAGCAGTACTTC
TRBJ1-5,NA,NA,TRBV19,CASRGGRRGEDQPQHF,TGTGCCAGTAGAGGTGGACGGAGGGGAGAGGATCAGCCCCAGCATTTT
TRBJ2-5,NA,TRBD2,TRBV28,CASSTRLAGDRETQYF,TGTGCCAGCAGTACCAGACTAGCGGGAGATCGGGAGACCCAGTACTTC
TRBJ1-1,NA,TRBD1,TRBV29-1,CSVGDRLNTEAFF,TGCAGCGTGGGGGACAGATTGAACACTGAAGCTTTCTTT
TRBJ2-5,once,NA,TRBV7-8,CASSLVRQETQYF,TGTGCCAGCAGCTTAGTTCGCCAAGAGACCCAGTACTTC
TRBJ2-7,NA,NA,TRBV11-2,CASSELAWKSYEQYF,TGTGCCAGCAGTGAACTCGCATGGAAGTCCTACGAGCAGTACTTC